This record looks at one TCR beta chain sequence and its context. The antigen is not known. TCRdb re-called the multiplex PCR reads with MiXCR, one entry per CDR3 protein. The table lists a few hundred thousand distinct CDR3 sequences, 30% to 35% of them singletons. This sample was taken from a study of breast tumors, draining lymph nodes, adjacent tissues. Broader study findings: The data were judged consistent with most tumor T cells coming from lymph node and expanding in tumor. Tumor T cell lymph node origin was a supported hypothesis, not proven. Tumor TCR diversity was below lymph nodes but above nontumor tissue. Luminal-like breast cancer showed significantly higher tumor–nontumor repertoire similarity than basal-like.

Axillary draining lymph nodes of breast cancer patients supplied the node samples. Germline CDR1 is DFQATT and CDR2 is SNEGSKA (reference sequence). V dropped 0 bases and J dropped 2 bases, with 16 bases sitting between them. The CDR3 runs to 16 residues. The chain uses TRBV20-1 and TRBJ2-5; a possible D gene is TRBD1 (6 bases). Sequenced input: axillary lymph node tissue. The TCR sequence derives from a female donor with breast cancer. Some clones in this sample may be carry-over from other donors' samples. The chain's CDR3 is CSARDYGTSRQETQYF. The CDR3 coding sequence is TGCAGTGCTAGAGATTACGGGACAAGTCGGCAAGAGACCCAGTACTTC.